This TCR beta chain was profiled in a study of vaccination and CD4 T cells after COVID-19. Comment on this clonotype: Its specificity is not known.

Once obtained from cultured CD4+ T cells, the DNA was sequenced using the Oncomine TCR Beta short-read assay. Via MiXCR, TCRdb re-called the PCR reads, giving one row per CDR3 protein. The sample lists 20,000 to 25,000 distinct CDR3 sequences, approximately 51% seen once, with around 9.5% in the top ten. This CDR3 comprises 16 residues. Germline CDR1 SNHLY, CDR2 FYNNEI. Trimming removed 7 bases at V and 0 bases at J, with 18 bases between. The treatment: approximately 9-day PBMC culture with coronavirus spike peptide pools or control peptides (ViraFEST assay). ViraFEST grew antigen-specific T cells using peptide pools, then sequenced TCRs.

Sequenced: CD4+ T cells from blood, cultured in vitro. This TCR derives from a human donor who had recovered from COVID-19. The chain carries TRBV2 and TRBJ1-1; the D gene is possibly TRBD1 (5 bases). CDR3 sequence (DNA): TGTGCCAGCACCGAGGGTAGGCAGGGAATGAACACTGAAGCTTTCTTT. Protein product: CASTEGRQGMNTEAFF. Full variable domain (missing parts from reference TRBV2 and TRBJ1-1): EPEVTQTPSHQVTQMGQEVILRCVPISNHLYFYWYRQILGQKVEFLVSFYNNEISEKSEIFDDQFSVERPDGSNFTLKIRSTKLEDSAMYFCASTEGRQGMNTEAFFGQGTRLTVV.